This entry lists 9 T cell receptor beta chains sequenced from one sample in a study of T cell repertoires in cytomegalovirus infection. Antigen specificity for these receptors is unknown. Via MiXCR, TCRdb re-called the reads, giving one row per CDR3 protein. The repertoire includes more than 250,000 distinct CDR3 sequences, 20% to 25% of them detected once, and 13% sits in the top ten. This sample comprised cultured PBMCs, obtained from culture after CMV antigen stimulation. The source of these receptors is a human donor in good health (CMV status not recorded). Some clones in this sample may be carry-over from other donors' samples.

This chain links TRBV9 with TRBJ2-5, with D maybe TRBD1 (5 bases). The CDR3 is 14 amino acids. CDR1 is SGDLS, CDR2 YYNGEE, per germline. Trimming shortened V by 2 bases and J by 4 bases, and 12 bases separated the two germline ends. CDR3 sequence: CASSVRVVGETQYF. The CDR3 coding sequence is TGTGCCAGCAGCGTCAGGGTGGTAGGAGAGACCCAGTACTTC. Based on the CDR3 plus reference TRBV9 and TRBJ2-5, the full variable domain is DSGVTQTPKHLITATGQRVTLRCSPRSGDLSVYWYQQSLDQGLQFLIQYYNGEERAKGNILERFSAQQFPDLHSELNLSSLELGDSALYFCASSVRVVGETQYFGPGTRLLVL.

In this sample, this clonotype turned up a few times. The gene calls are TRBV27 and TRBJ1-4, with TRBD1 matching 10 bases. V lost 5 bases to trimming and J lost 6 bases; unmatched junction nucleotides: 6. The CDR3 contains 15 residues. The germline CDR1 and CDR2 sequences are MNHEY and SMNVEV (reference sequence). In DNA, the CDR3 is TGTGCCAGCAGTCAGAGGGGACAGGGGCATGAAAAACTGTTTTTT. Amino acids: CASSQRGQGHEKLFF.

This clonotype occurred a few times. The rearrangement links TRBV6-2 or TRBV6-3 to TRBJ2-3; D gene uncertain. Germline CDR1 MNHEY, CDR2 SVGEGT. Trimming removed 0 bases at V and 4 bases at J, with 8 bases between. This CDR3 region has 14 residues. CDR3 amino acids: CASSYSASPDTQYF. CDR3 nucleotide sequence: TGTGCCAGCAGTTACTCGGCATCTCCAGATACGCAGTATTTT.

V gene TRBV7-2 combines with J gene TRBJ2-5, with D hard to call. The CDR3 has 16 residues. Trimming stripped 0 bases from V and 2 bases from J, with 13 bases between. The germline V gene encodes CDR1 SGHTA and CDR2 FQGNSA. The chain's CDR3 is CASSLARAATQETQYF. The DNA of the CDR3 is TGTGCCAGCAGCTTAGCAAGGGCCGCGACTCAAGAGACCCAGTACTTC. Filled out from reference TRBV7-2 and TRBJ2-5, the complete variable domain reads GAGVSQSPSNKVTEKGKDVELRCDPISGHTALYWYRQSLGQGLEFLIYFQGNSAPDKSGLPSDRFSAERTGGSVSTLTIQRTQQEDSAVYLCASSLARAATQETQYFGPGTRLLVL.

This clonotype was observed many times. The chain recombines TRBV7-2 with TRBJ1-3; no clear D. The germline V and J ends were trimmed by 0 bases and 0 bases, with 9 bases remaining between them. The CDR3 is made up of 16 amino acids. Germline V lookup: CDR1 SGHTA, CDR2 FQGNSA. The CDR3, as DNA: TGTGCCAGCAGCTTAGCTTCCATTTTCTCTGGAAACACCATATATTTT. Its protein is CASSLASIFSGNTIYF.

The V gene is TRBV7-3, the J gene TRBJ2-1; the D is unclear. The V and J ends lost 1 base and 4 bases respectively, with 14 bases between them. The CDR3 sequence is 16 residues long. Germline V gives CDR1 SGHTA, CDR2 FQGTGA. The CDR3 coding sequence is TGTGCCAGCAGCTTAAAGCCGCCGGAAAAATACAATGAGCAGTTCTTC. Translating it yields CASSLKPPEKYNEQFF. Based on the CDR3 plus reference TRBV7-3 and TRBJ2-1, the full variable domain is GAGVSQTPSNKVTEKGKYVELRCDPISGHTALYWYRQSLGQGPEFLIYFQGTGAADDSGLPNDRFFAVRPEGSVSTLKIQRTERGDSAVYLCASSLKPPEKYNEQFFGPGTRLTVL.

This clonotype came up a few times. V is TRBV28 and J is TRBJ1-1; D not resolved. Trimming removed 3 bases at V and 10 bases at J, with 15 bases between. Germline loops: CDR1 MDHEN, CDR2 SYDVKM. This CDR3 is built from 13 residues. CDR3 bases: TGTGCCAGCAGTTTTCGGTCAGCTCACTCAGCTTTCTTT. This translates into CASSFRSAHSAFF.

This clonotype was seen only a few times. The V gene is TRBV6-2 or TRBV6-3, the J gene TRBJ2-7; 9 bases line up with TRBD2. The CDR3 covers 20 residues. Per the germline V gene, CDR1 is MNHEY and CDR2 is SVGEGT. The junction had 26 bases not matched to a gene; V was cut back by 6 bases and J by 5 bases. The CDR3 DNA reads TGTGCCAGCAGCTTAGAAAGCGGGAGGACCCCGGTCGTCTCGGTCGACGAGCAGTACTTC. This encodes CASSLESGRTPVVSVDEQYF.

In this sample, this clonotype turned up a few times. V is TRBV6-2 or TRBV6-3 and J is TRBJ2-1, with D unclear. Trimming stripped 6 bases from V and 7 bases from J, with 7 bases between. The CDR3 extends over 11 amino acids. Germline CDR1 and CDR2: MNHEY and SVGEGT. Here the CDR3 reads CASSQRNEQFF. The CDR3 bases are TGTGCCAGCAGCCAAAGGAATGAGCAGTTCTTC.